Listed below are T cell receptor beta chains from one sample, sequenced in a study of blood T cell repertoires in COVID-19. TCRdb's copy holds only in-frame clones and misses some; the assay was immunoSEQ multiplex PCR. Of 290,000 or so clones in the sample, roughly 85% were seen once. The sequencing sample was made of peripheral blood. The receptors were gathered from a man over 45 with active or convalescent COVID-19. Each CDR3 is given without its conserved first and last residue. The D gene is left open where the match is weak. Size values are once, few and many counts, or a class for expanded clones, and some rows have none.

TRBV19,NA,TRBJ1-1,NA,ASSTLPGQGKSEAF
TRBV4-1,NA,TRBJ1-4,NA,ASSQGAAYNEKLF
TRBV7-9,TRBD1,TRBJ2-7,NA,ASSGSGQGLIEQY
TRBV6-5,NA,TRBJ1-2,few,ASTPGGANYGYT
TRBV29-1,NA,TRBJ2-3,NA,SAGRVQGDTQY
TRBV4-1,TRBD2,TRBJ2-7,NA,ASSQGLAGVEQY
TRBV28,NA,TRBJ2-1,NA,ASKGAYNEQF
TRBV7-9,TRBD1,TRBJ1-3,NA,ASSRTGDSGNTIY
TRBV19,TRBD2,TRBJ2-1,NA,ASSFTGLAFGQF
TRBV30,TRBD2,TRBJ2-1,once,AWNGGVLNEQF
TRBV2,TRBD1,TRBJ2-3,NA,ASRGTVGWTDTQY
TRBV3-1/TRBV3-2,TRBD1,TRBJ2-7,many,ASSQASGGPYEQY
TRBV7-9,TRBD2,TRBJ2-1,NA,ASSFAGMRGSSYNEQF
TRBV5-6,TRBD1,TRBJ1-6,few,ASSYDRGNLH
TRBV12-5,TRBD1,TRBJ1-2,NA,ASGGTAYPEGYT
TRBV6-5,NA,TRBJ2-6,NA,ASSYSRGAGANVLT
TRBV10-1,NA,TRBJ1-4,NA,ASSEKAGEGREKLF
TRBV11-2,NA,TRBJ1-1,once,ASALTVATEAF
TRBV4-1,TRBD1,TRBJ1-4,NA,ASSQAMTGGGEKLF
TRBV10-3,NA,TRBJ2-2,NA,AISETSSYTGELF
TRBV20-1,TRBD1,TRBJ1-2,NA,SARDLGQS
TRBV19,TRBD2,TRBJ2-2,few,ASSIVSGSSAGELF
TRBV5-1,TRBD2,TRBJ2-5,NA,ASSAPRVGGRFETQY
TRBV7-3,TRBD2,TRBJ2-7,once,ASSDPTSGPTYEQY
TRBV18,TRBD2,TRBJ2-7,NA,ASSPLNSGEGLVEQY
TRBV6-5,NA,TRBJ2-1,NA,ASSPLAFNYNEQF
TRBV3-1/TRBV3-2,NA,TRBJ2-2,NA,ASSQVQLASPGELF
TRBV5-1,NA,TRBJ2-1,NA,ASSLEAGGHNEQF
TRBV5-1,TRBD1,TRBJ1-1,NA,ASSWGQGTEAF
TRBV7-2,TRBD2,TRBJ2-1,NA,ASSFVLAGGPWYNEQF
TRBV6-6,NA,TRBJ2-7,NA,ASRLFVGRDSYEQY
TRBV19,NA,TRBJ1-5,NA,ASSIVGQPQH
TRBV28,NA,TRBJ1-5,once,ASSSMTIFQH
TRBV9,NA,TRBJ1-2,NA,ASSVGGDYGYT
TRBV5-1,TRBD2,TRBJ2-5,NA,ASSKGLAGGAGFIGETQY
TRBV12-3/TRBV12-4,TRBD1,TRBJ1-1,NA,ASSVDREAF
TRBV4-1,NA,TRBJ2-3,NA,ASSLKPGDTQY
TRBV10-3,NA,TRBJ2-7,NA,AISDPAGTSSSYEQY
TRBV28,TRBD1,TRBJ2-7,NA,ASSSTDRGPYEQY
TRBV19,NA,TRBJ1-2,NA,ASSLQPGGVKSGYT
TRBV24-1,NA,TRBJ2-3,NA,ATRQKEDTQY
TRBV30,TRBD1,TRBJ1-4,NA,AWRRDRFDEKLF
TRBV10-3,NA,TRBJ1-2,NA,AISEREVDYGYT
TRBV11-2,NA,TRBJ1-1,NA,ASSLVAMNTEAF
TRBV5-1,NA,TRBJ2-2,NA,ASNDRGGIGELF
TRBV6-5,TRBD2,TRBJ2-5,NA,ASSYGGSSVTQY
TRBV24-1,NA,TRBJ2-2,NA,ATRPAGGAGELF
TRBV5-1,TRBD1,TRBJ2-7,NA,ASSLGDRSYEQY
TRBV12-5,TRBD1,TRBJ1-2,NA,ASVPSGGYGYT
TRBV21-1,NA,TRBJ1-6,NA,ASSKEEALEGSPLH
TRBV9,NA,TRBJ1-1,NA,ASSVAAGGTEAF
TRBV15,TRBD1,TRBJ1-2,NA,ATSRRTGGFPHYYGYT
TRBV30,NA,TRBJ1-5,NA,AWSEQGGQPQH